The clone carrying this T cell receptor (beta chain) was recorded many times. As to time point: blood at routine non-recurrence follow-up after resection. The input material, whole RNA from tumor, nontumor lung or frozen PBMC, was sequenced unsorted. The sample is drawn from a study of spatial heterogeneity in lung cancer. Study as a whole: Researchers sequenced follow-up PBMC samples if they had them, and these came a median of approximately 2 years after resection. Raw-read counts averaged over ten per unique TCR and UMI combination.

TCRdb called the 5' RACE reads again in MiXCR, with one record for every CDR3 protein. The data show about 47,000 distinct CDR3 sequences, with about 10% seen just once and roughly a third held by the top ten. Germline lookup yields CDR1 SQVTM and CDR2 ANQGSEA. The CDR3 is 13 amino acids. The V and J ends lost 2 bases and 1 base respectively, with 8 bases between them. The sequence derives from a male donor with early-stage non-small cell lung cancer. The chain links TRBV29-1 to TRBJ1-1; D unresolved. This material consisted of PBMCs, taken at follow-up. The CDR3 DNA sequence: TGCAGCGTTGAACTTGCTCCGAACACTGAAGCTTTCTTT. It yields the protein CSVELAPNTEAFF.